This T cell receptor beta chain was obtained from a study of T cells in Graves' hyperthyroidism and ophthalmopathy. Study in general: Peripheral blood sampling occurred at initial diagnosis, before any treatment.

Clinical symptoms, serum thyroxine, TRAb, thyroid ultrasound and orbital computed tomography informed diagnoses. The TCR beta CDR3 regions underwent amplification using RNA transcripts as the source. Carried out on the TCR CDR3, a first-round RT-PCR used the HTBI primer set. One entry per CDR3 protein results from TCRdb running MiXCR on the multiplex PCR reads. In the table there are hundreds of thousands of distinct CDR3 sequences, approximately 15% of which are singletons. Germline V gives CDR1 SGDLS, CDR2 YYNGEE. This CDR3 is 14 amino acids long. This clonotype turned up a few times. The antigen is not known. At one end, the junction sequence differs from germline, possibly due to a read error. Whole-study findings and limits: It was a median about seven months before onset that the model predicted ophthalmopathy.

The receptor was derived from a woman in her forties or fifties with Graves' ophthalmopathy. The sample taken for sequencing was blood. The chain has TRBV9 and TRBJ2-7; 9 nucleotides line up with TRBD1. The CDR3 here is CASSAGTGPYEQCF. CDR3 in DNA: TGTGCCAGCAGCGCCGGGACAGGGCCCTACGAGCAGTGCTTC.